This TCR beta chain was found in a study of molecular identifiers for immune sequencing clone quantification. TCRdb re-called the PCR reads through MiXCR, storing one row per CDR3 protein. The sample yields 50,000 to 70,000 distinct CDR3 sequences, less than 20% seen once. The CDR3 has 12 amino acids. CDR1 and CDR2 (germline): SGDLS, YYNGEE. V lost 4 bases, J lost 8 bases, and 1 base stayed unmatched. V gene TRBV9 combines with J gene TRBJ2-1, with TRBD1 matching 9 bases. Sequencing was performed on naive CD8+ T cells from blood, with Jurkat cell RNA spiked in. Subset of the sample: FACS-sorted CD8+CD4-CCR7+CD45RA+ naive T cells. The sequence came from a human donor in good health. Some libraries in this study had Jurkat cell RNA spiked in. The CDR3 region has the DNA TGTGCCAGCAGCACAGGGGGCGATGAGCAGTTCTTC. Translated: CASSTGGDEQFF.